One and the same sample provided the 27 T cell receptor beta chains below, sequenced in a study of control samples from healthy donors and cancer patients. Measured with immunoSEQ multiplex PCR; TCRdb has only the in-frame clones, and not every one. The sample holds roughly 130,000 clones, about nine tenths seen once. Sequenced material: blood. The receptors derive from a young man in good health.

The genes are TRBV9 and TRBJ2-3; TRBD1 aligns across 7 bases. This CDR3 contains 15 residues. Losses at the gene ends were 3 bases for V and 2 bases for J; bases not matched to a gene: 6. Germline CDR1 is SGDLS and CDR2 is YYNGEE. As DNA, the CDR3 is TGTGCCAGCAGCGGGAACGGACAGGACACAGATACGCAGTATTTT. Translating gives CASSGNGQDTDTQYF.

The V and J genes are TRBV18 and TRBJ1-2; no reliable D call. CDR3 length equals 13 residues. V lost 3 bases and J lost 6, with 11 bases in between. From germline, CDR1 is KGHSH and CDR2 LQKENI. CDR3 region: CASSPPVRDGYTF. DNA of the CDR3: TGTGCCAGCTCACCGCCAGTGAGAGATGGCTACACCTTC.

The chain employs TRBV6-5 and TRBJ1-6; D unresolved. Trimming removed 4 bases from V and 4 bases from J, with 11 bases in between. CDR1 is MNHEY, CDR2 SVGAGI, per germline. The CDR3 has 15 amino acids. CDR3 protein: CASSFEDGYNSPLHF. The CDR3 nucleotides read TGTGCCAGCAGTTTCGAGGACGGTTATAATTCACCCCTCCACTTT.

This sequence joins TRBV27 and TRBJ2-3; D is ambiguous. Germline loops: CDR1 MNHEY, CDR2 SMNVEV (reference sequence). The ends were cut back, 1 base at V and 1 base at J, with 3 bases in the middle. CDR3 length: 13 residues. Here the CDR3 reads CASSLWGTDTQYF. CDR3 DNA sequence: TGTGCCAGCAGTTTATGGGGCACAGATACGCAGTATTTT.

The gene calls are TRBV25-1 and TRBJ2-2, with 8 bases fitting TRBD2. V shed 2 bases, J shed 4 bases, and the junction held 6 bases outside the gene matches. The CDR3 length is 16 residues. CDR1 is MGHDK, CDR2 SYGVNS, per germline. The CDR3 nucleotides are TGTGCCAGCAGTGAAGGCCGGGAGGGTGTCACCGGGGAGCTGTTTTTT. It is translated as CASSEGREGVTGELFF.

This chain connects TRBV7-2 to TRBJ2-7; TRBD2 aligns across 12 bases. The V gene's germline CDR1 is SGHTA and CDR2 FQGNSA. The junction had 6 bases not matched to a gene; V was cut back by 4 bases and J by 2 bases. The CDR3 sequence is 16 residues long. DNA of the CDR3: TGTGCCAGCAGCTCCTCTCTAGCGGGGGGGACCTACGAGCAGTACTTC. Encoded protein: CASSSSLAGGTYEQYF.

This clone has a single count. V and J are TRBV7-9 and TRBJ1-3, with no clear D. Germline values: CDR1 SEHNR, CDR2 FQNEAQ (reference sequence). Between the trimmed V and J ends, which lost 1 base and 0 bases, there was a span of 4 bases. The CDR3 has 14 amino acids. CDR3 amino acids: CASSLGPSGNTIYF. The CDR3 bases are TGTGCCAGCAGCTTAGGGCCCTCTGGAAACACCATATATTTT.

V usage is TRBV18 and J usage is TRBJ1-5, with TRBD1 matching over 9 bases. The V gene end was trimmed by 4 bases and the J gene end by 7 bases; junction bases not matched to a gene: 14. The CDR3 has 17 residues. Germline lookup yields CDR1 KGHSH and CDR2 LQKENI. In DNA form, the CDR3 reads TGTGCCAGCTCACTTGGACAGGGGACGCTCCTTGAGCAGCCCCAGCATTTT. This gives the protein CASSLGQGTLLEQPQHF. Filled out from reference TRBV18 and TRBJ1-5, the complete variable domain reads NAGVMQNPRHLVRRRGQEARLRCSPMKGHSHVYWYRQLPEEGLKFMVYLQKENIIDESGMPKERFSAEFPKEGPSILRIQQVVRGDSAAYFCASSLGQGTLLEQPQHFGDGTRLSIL.

In this sample, this clone turned up a few times. J is TRBJ2-4 and V is TRBV3-1 (or the pseudogene TRBV3-2); TRBD2 is a possible D gene (6 bases). The V gene's germline CDR1 is LGHDT and CDR2 YNNKEL (reference sequence). The ends were cut back, 1 base at V and 0 bases at J, with 10 bases in the middle. This CDR3 spans 16 amino acids. The CDR3 spells CASSQVEGAAKNIQYF. CDR3 sequence (DNA): TGTGCCAGCAGCCAAGTGGAGGGAGCAGCCAAAAACATTCAGTACTTC.

On this clone itself: Other nucleotide sequences in the sample specify the same CDR3. This chain uses TRBV9 with TRBJ2-7; TRBD2 matches at 10 bases. From germline, CDR1 is SGDLS and CDR2 YYNGEE. This CDR3 has 14 residues. V trimming: 3 bases; J trimming: 1 base; junction bases outside the gene matches: 1. CDR3 residues: CASSASGGSYEQYF. The DNA for the CDR3 is TGTGCCAGCAGCGCTAGCGGGGGTTCCTACGAGCAGTACTTC.

This CDR3 reads CASSPLGELFF. The CDR3 DNA follows: TGTGCCAGCAGCCCCCTGGGGGAGCTGTTTTTT. This chain connects TRBV7-8 to TRBJ2-2; D remains unclear. Germline assignment: CDR1 SGHVS and CDR2 FQNEAQ. Trimming left V 5 bases short and J 8 bases short, with 6 bases between. CDR3 length equals 11 residues.

The rearrangement uses TRBV24-1 and TRBJ1-1; D remains unclear. Trimming cost V 7 bases and J 1 base, with 12 bases left between them. The CDR3 extends over 14 amino acids. Per germline, CDR1 KGHDR and CDR2 SFDVKD. The CDR3 sequence: CATRATRENTEAFF. Written as DNA, the CDR3 is TGTGCCACCAGGGCAACCCGAGAGAACACTGAAGCTTTCTTT.

The CDR3 region has the DNA TGTGCCAGCAGTTACCTATCCGGGGAGCTGTTTTTT. Translation gives CASSYLSGELFF. The chain has TRBV6-5 and TRBJ2-2, with D uncertain. The germline CDR1 and CDR2 sequences are MNHEY and SVGAGI. V was trimmed by 2 bases and J by 6 bases, leaving 4 bases between them. CDR3 size: 12 residues.

The chain joins TRBV28 to TRBJ1-5, with D hard to call. The CDR3 runs to 13 residues. The V and J ends lost 4 bases and 9 bases respectively, with 13 bases between them. Per germline, CDR1 MDHEN and CDR2 SYDVKM. The CDR3 here is CASSSYISPPQHF. CDR3 nucleotide sequence: TGTGCCAGCAGTTCCTACATCTCTCCGCCCCAGCATTTT.

The rearrangement uses TRBV7-8 and TRBJ2-7; maybe TRBD2 (7 bases). V was cut by 4 bases and J by 3 bases, with 10 bases left in between. The CDR3 loop spans 13 amino acids. Germline V gives CDR1 SGHVS, CDR2 FQNEAQ. The CDR3 here is CASSWRGHYEQYF. CDR3 in DNA: TGTGCCAGCAGCTGGCGGGGGCACTACGAGCAGTACTTC.

The chain employs TRBV5-4 and TRBJ2-5; the match to TRBD1 covers 8 bases. Germline V lookup: CDR1 SGHNT, CDR2 YYREEE (reference sequence). The CDR3 contains 15 residues. The trim removed 0 bases at V and 3 bases at J, leaving 4 bases unmatched. CDR3: CASSLGQGWEETQYF. CDR3 in DNA: TGTGCCAGCAGCTTGGGACAGGGGTGGGAAGAGACCCAGTACTTC.

The chain joins TRBV7-2 to TRBJ2-3, with a weak D call TRBD2 (6 bases). Trimming cost V 5 bases and J 1 base, with 16 bases left between them. The germline V gene encodes CDR1 SGHTA and CDR2 FQGNSA. The CDR3 is made up of 16 amino acids. The CDR3: CASSPGPGAGTDTQYF. As DNA, the CDR3 is TGTGCCAGCAGCCCAGGTCCGGGAGCGGGCACAGATACGCAGTATTTT.

The J gene is TRBJ1-5, the V gene TRBV28, with D unresolved. The germline V and J ends were trimmed by 7 bases and 1 base, with 11 bases remaining between them. Germline CDR1 reads MDHEN; CDR2 reads SYDVKM. CDR3 length: 14 amino acids. The CDR3 is CASIPAGSNQPQHF. The CDR3 DNA reads as TGTGCCAGCATACCCGCGGGGAGCAATCAGCCCCAGCATTTT.

The CDR3 bases are TGTGCCAGCAGTCGCGGGCCCGACGTCTACGAGCAGTACTTC. Translating it yields CASSRGPDVYEQYF. This chain connects TRBV3-1 (or the pseudogene TRBV3-2) to TRBJ2-7; D might be TRBD2 (5 bases). The CDR3 consists of 14 residues. The germline CDR1 and CDR2 sequences are LGHDT and YNNKEL (reference sequence). V shed 6 bases and J shed 3 bases, with 15 bases lying between them.

This chain connects TRBV19 to TRBJ1-2, with a tentative D call TRBD1 (6 bases). This CDR3 has 15 amino acids. Between the trimmed V and J ends, which lost 7 bases and 8 bases, there was a span of 23 bases. The V gene's germline CDR1 is LNHDA and CDR2 SQIVND (reference sequence). DNA for the CDR3: TGTGCCAGTAAACCCCGGGACTCCCTAAGGGGGGGCTACACCTTC. This codes for CASKPRDSLRGGYTF.

The CDR3 coding sequence is TGTGCCACCAGTGAACCCGGGACAAACCAGCCCCAGCATTTT. This codes for CATSEPGTNQPQHF. The rearrangement uses TRBV24-1 and TRBJ1-5; a possible D gene is TRBD1 (6 bases). Trimming cost V 4 bases and J 7 bases, with 13 bases left between them. The germline V gene has CDR1 KGHDR and CDR2 SFDVKD. This CDR3 contains 14 residues.

J is TRBJ2-7 and V is TRBV29-1; 9 bases map to TRBD2. This CDR3 is 12 amino acids long. With V trimmed by 5 bases and J by 4 bases, 3 bases remained unmatched. In germline, CDR1 is SQVTM, CDR2 ANQGSEA. The CDR3 DNA follows: TGCAGCGTTAAGACTAGCGGTTACGAGCAGTACGTC. Amino acid sequence: CSVKTSGYEQYV.

In nucleotides, the CDR3 is TGTGCCAGTAGTATACCGGGGACGGAGACCCAGTACTTC. It is translated as CASSIPGTETQYF. This sequence joins TRBV19 and TRBJ2-5; D is perhaps TRBD1 or TRBD2 (5 bases each). Germline assignment: CDR1 LNHDA and CDR2 SQIVND (reference sequence). Deletions cut 2 bases from V and 5 bases from J, with 9 bases between. The CDR3 runs 13 residues.

The J gene is TRBJ2-2, the V gene TRBV13; 9 bases fit TRBD1. This CDR3 comprises 14 residues. V shed 5 bases and J 5 bases; nucleotides not matched to a gene: 3. Germline loops: CDR1 PRHDT, CDR2 FYEKMQ (reference sequence). Written as DNA, the CDR3 is TGTGCCAGCAGCCCCGGGACAGGGACCGGGGAGCTGTTTTTT. Translated, it gives CASSPGTGTGELFF.

The V gene is TRBV3-1 (or the pseudogene TRBV3-2), the J gene TRBJ1-6; D is unresolved. The length of the CDR3 is 14 residues. Trimming took off 2 bases at V and 4 bases at J, with 6 bases between the two ends. Germline CDR1 reads LGHDT; CDR2 reads YNNKEL (reference sequence). The CDR3: CASSQTIYNSPLHF. In nucleotides, the CDR3 is TGTGCCAGCAGCCAAACAATATATAATTCACCCCTCCACTTT.

The chain has TRBV11-2 and TRBJ2-7; D unclear. Germline lookup yields CDR1 SGHAT and CDR2 FQNNGV. Between the trimmed V and J ends, which lost 7 bases and 2 bases, there was a span of 6 bases. CDR3 length: 11 amino acids. The CDR3 here is CASTEAYEQYF. In DNA form, the CDR3 reads TGTGCCAGCACCGAGGCCTACGAGCAGTACTTC.

The chain has TRBV3-1 (or the pseudogene TRBV3-2) and TRBJ2-1, with TRBD2 matching over 10 bases. After removal of 4 bases from V and 7 bases from J, the junction contained 7 bases not matched to a gene. From germline, CDR1 is LGHDT and CDR2 YNNKEL (reference sequence). This CDR3 comprises 15 residues. The CDR3 region has the DNA TGTGCCAGCAGCCCACCCGGGACTAGCGCTAATGAGCAGTTCTTC. The encoded protein is CASSPPGTSANEQFF.